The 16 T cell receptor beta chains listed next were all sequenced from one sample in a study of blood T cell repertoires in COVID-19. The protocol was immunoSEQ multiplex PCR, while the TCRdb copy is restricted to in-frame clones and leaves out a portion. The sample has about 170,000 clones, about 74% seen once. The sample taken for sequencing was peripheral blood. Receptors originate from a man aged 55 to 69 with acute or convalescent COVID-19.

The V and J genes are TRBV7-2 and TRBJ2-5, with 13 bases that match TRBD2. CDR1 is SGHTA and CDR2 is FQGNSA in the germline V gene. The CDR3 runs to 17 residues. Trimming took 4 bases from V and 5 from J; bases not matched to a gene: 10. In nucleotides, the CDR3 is TGTGCCAGCAGCTCGACTAGCGGGGGGATGAGTGTGGAGACCCAGTACTTC. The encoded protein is CASSSTSGGMSVETQYF.

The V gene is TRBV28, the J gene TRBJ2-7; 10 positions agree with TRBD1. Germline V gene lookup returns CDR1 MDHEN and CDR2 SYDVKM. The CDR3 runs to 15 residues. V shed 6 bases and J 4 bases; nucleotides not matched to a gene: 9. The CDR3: CASRSLDRGLYEQYF. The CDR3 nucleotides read TGTGCCAGCAGATCATTGGACAGGGGGTTATACGAGCAGTACTTC.

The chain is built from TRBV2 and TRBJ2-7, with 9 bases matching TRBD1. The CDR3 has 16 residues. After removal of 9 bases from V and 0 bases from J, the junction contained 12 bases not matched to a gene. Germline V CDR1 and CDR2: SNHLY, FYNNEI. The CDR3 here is CASKEARDRVSYEQYF. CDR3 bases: TGTGCCAGTAAAGAAGCCCGGGACAGGGTCTCCTACGAGCAGTACTTC.

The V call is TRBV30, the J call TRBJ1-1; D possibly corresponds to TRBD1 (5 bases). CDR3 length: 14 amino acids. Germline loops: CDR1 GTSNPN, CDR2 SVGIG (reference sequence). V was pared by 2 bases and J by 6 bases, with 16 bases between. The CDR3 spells CAWSPSDLQAEAFF. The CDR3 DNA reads TGTGCCTGGAGTCCTTCCGACCTACAGGCTGAAGCTTTCTTT.

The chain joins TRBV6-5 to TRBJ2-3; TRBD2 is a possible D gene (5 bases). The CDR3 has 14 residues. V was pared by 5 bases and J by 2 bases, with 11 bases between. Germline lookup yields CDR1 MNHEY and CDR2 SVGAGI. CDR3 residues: CASSLPGITDTQYF. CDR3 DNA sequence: TGTGCCAGCAGTCTCCCGGGAATCACAGATACGCAGTATTTT.

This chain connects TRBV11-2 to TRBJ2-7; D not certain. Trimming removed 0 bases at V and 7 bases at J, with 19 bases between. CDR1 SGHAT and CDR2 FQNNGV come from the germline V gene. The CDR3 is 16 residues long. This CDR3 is CASSLDPWRPTGEQYF. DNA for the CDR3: TGTGCCAGCAGCTTAGACCCCTGGCGGCCGACTGGGGAGCAGTACTTC. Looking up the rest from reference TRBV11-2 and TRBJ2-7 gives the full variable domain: EAGVAQSPRYKIIEKRQSVAFWCNPISGHATLYWYQQILGQGPKLLIQFQNNGVVDDSQLPKDRFSAERLKGVDSTLKIQPAKLEDSAVYLCASSLDPWRPTGEQYFGPGTRLTVT.

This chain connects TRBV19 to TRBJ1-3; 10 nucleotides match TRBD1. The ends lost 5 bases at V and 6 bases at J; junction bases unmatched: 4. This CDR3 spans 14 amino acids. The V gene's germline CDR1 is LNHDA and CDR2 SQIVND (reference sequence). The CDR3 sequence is CASSPGTGENTIYF. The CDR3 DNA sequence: TGTGCCAGTAGTCCCGGGACAGGGGAAAACACCATATATTTT.

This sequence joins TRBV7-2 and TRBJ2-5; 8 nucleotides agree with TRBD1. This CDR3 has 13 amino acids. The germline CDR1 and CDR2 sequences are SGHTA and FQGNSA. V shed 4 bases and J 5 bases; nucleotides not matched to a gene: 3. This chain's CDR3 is CASSSGGWETQYF. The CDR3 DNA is TGTGCCAGCAGCTCAGGGGGCTGGGAGACCCAGTACTTC.

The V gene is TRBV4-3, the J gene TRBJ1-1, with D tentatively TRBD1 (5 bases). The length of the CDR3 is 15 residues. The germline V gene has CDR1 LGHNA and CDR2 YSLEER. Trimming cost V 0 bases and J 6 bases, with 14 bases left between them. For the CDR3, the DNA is TGCGCCAGCAGCCAAGATGCCCAGGGCAGACCTGAAGCTTTCTTT. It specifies CASSQDAQGRPEAFF.

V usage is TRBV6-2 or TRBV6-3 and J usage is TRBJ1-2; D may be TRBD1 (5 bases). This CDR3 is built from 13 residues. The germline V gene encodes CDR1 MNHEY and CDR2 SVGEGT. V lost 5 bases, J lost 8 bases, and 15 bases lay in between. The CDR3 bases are TGTGCCAGCAGTCTCGACAGTCAGTACGGCTACACCTTC. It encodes CASSLDSQYGYTF.

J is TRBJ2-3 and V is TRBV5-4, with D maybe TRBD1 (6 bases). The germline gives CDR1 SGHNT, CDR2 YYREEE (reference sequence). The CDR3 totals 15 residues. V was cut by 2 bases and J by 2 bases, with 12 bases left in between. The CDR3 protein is CASSFQGQLTDTQYF. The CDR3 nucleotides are TGTGCCAGCAGCTTTCAAGGACAGCTCACAGATACGCAGTATTTT. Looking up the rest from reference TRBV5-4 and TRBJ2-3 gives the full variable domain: ETGVTQSPTHLIKTRGQQVTLRCSSQSGHNTVSWYQQALGQGPQFIFQYYREEENGRGNFPPRFSGLQFPNYSSELNVNALELDDSALYLCASSFQGQLTDTQYFGPGTRLTVL.

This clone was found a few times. CDR3 nucleotides: TGTGCCATCAGTGAGAGGACAGGGAAGGGTGGCAATCAGCCCCAGCATTTT. This encodes CAISERTGKGGNQPQHF. The chain joins TRBV10-3 to TRBJ1-5, with TRBD1 matching over 8 bases. Germline V lookup: CDR1 ENHRY, CDR2 SYGVKD. The CDR3 consists of 17 residues. V lost 2 bases to trimming and J lost 2 bases; unmatched junction nucleotides: 8.

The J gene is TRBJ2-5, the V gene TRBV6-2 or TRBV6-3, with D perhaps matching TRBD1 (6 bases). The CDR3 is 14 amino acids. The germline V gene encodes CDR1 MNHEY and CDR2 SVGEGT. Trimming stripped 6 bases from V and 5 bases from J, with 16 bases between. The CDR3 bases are TGTGCCAGCAGCGGAACAACAGGGTCGGAGACCCAGTACTTC. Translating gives CASSGTTGSETQYF.

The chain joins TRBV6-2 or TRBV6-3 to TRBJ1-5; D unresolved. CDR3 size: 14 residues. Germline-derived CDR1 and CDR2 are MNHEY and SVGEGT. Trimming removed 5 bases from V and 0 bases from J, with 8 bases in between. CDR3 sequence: CASSPFNSNQPQHF. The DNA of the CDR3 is TGTGCCAGCAGTCCATTCAATAGCAATCAGCCCCAGCATTTT.

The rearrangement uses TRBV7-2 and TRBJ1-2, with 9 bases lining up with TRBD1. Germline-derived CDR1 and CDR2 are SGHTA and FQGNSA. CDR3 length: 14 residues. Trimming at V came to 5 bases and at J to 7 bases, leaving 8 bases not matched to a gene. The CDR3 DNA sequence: TGTGCCAGCAGCGCGGGACAGGGAATAGGTGGCTACACCTTC. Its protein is CASSAGQGIGGYTF.

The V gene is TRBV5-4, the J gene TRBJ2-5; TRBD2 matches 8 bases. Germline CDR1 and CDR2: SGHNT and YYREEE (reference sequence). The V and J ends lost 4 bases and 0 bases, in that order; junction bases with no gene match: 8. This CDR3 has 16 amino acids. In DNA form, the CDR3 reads TGTGCCAGCAGCGCTACTAGCGGTCTGTACCAAGAGACCCAGTACTTC. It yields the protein CASSATSGLYQETQYF.